The clone carrying this TCR beta chain was seen repeatedly, ten times or more. The target antigen is unknown. This sample was taken from a study of T cells in Graves' hyperthyroidism and ophthalmopathy. Across the whole study: Peripheral blood collection took place at initial diagnosis, before any treatment.

Study-wide points: Most thyroid clonotypes expanded above 0.001 appeared in blood too.

Diagnoses used clinical symptoms, serum thyroxine and TRAb, thyroid ultrasound and orbital computed tomography. From RNA transcripts, TCR beta CDR3 regions were amplified. The HTBI primer set was used in a first-round RT-PCR of the TCR CDR3. MiXCR, run by TCRdb on the multiplex PCR reads, gives a single entry per CDR3 protein. The table has about 280,000 distinct CDR3 sequences, less than 30% seen once. This TCR was recovered from a man in his forties or fifties with Graves' hyperthyroidism that later progressed to Graves' ophthalmopathy. The sequencing input was blood.

The CDR3 DNA sequence: TGTGCCAGCAGTTTAATCGTGGACCGACGGGTGGAGGGACAGCGAAAAAACATTCAGTACTTC. Encoded protein: CASSLIVDRRVEGQRKNIQYF. This chain uses TRBV28 with TRBJ2-4; maybe TRBD1 (7 bases). This CDR3 has 21 amino acids. V was trimmed by 2 bases and J by 4 bases, leaving 30 bases between them. Per the germline V gene, CDR1 is MDHEN and CDR2 is SYDVKM.